This T cell receptor (beta chain) was observed in a study of cytomegalovirus exposure and HLA in healthy donors. Trimming removed 7 bases from V and 3 bases from J, with 6 bases in between. CDR3 length: 12 amino acids. Germline CDR1 and CDR2: MNHEY and SVGAGI. PCR used 60 Vbeta primers and 13 Jbeta primers. Measured with immunoSEQ multiplex PCR; TCRdb has only the in-frame clones, and not every one. The repertoire holds around 200,000 clones, with roughly 80% as singletons. The sequenced sample was PBMCs. The clonotype comes from a man in his fifties in good health and CMV-seronegative. This chain connects TRBV6-5 to TRBJ2-2; unclear D gene. CDR3 protein: CASTRYTGELFF. Written as DNA, the CDR3 is TGTGCCAGCACCAGATACACCGGGGAGCTGTTTTTT.